This TCR beta chain was sequenced during a study of cytomegalovirus exposure and HLA in healthy donors. The PCR was carried out with 60 Vbeta primers and 13 Jbeta primers. Profiling relied on immunoSEQ multiplex PCR, and the TCRdb table lists in-frame clones only, not all of them. There are approximately 120,000 clones in the sample, with over 0.8% held by the top ten. Study outcomes and limitations: In presence/absence analyses, roughly uniform sequencing depth across donors was assumed.

Notes on this clone: Its antigen is undetermined.

The CDR3 runs to 14 residues. Deletions cut 2 bases from V and 2 bases from J, with 8 bases between. Germline loops: CDR1 MNHEY, CDR2 SVGAGI. Specimen: PBMCs. The rearrangement uses TRBV6-5 and TRBJ2-3; D unclear. This clonotype originated in a man aged 18 to 30 in good health and CMV-seronegative. Written as DNA, the CDR3 is TGTGCCAGCAGTTACGGGCCTACCACAGATACGCAGTATTTT. Amino acid sequence: CASSYGPTTDTQYF.